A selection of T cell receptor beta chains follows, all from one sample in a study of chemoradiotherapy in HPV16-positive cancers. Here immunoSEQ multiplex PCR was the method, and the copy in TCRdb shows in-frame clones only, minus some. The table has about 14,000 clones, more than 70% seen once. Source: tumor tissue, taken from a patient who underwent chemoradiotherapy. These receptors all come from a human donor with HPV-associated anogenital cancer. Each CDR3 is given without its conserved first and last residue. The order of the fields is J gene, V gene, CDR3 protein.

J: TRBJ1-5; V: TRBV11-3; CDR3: ASSLNGQPNQPQH
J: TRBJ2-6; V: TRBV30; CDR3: AWSVMANVLT
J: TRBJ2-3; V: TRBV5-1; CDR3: ASIGQATDTQY
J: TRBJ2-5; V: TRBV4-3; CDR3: ASSHAVQGGETQY
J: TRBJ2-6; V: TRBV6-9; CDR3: ASSTNCLRQSRANVLT
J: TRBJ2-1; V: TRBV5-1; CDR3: ASSLDRAGASSYNEQF
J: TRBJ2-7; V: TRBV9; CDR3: ASSVSPGTYEQY
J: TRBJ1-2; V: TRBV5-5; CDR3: ASSLVAGFGYT
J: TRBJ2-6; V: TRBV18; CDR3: ASSPPSASGANVLT
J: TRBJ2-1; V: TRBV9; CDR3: ASSVEGVRGNEQF
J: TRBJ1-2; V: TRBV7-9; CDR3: ASSLVGDRHGYT
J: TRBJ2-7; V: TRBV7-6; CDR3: ASSLGVSGKGYEQY
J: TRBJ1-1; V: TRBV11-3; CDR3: ASSLWTANTEAF
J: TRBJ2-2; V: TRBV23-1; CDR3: ASSLRRSGELF
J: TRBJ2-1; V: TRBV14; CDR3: ASSLGGLAGGKF
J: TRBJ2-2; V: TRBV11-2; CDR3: ASSLDTGELF
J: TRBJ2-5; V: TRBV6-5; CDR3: ASSWGLGTQY
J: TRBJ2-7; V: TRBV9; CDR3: ASSVGPQAEQY
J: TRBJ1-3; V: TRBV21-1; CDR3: ASSKALGDSAGNTIY
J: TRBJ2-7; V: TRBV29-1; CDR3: SVGRVSEQY
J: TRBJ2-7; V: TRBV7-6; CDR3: ASSGSGSSYEQY
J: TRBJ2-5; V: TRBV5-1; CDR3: ASSLEDRGETQY